This T cell receptor beta chain came from a study of blood T cell repertoires in COVID-19. Study-level background: Sources were T cells, B-cell-depleted T cells, or PBMCs; the material itself was cDNA or gDNA.

TCRdb's table, derived via immunoSEQ multiplex PCR, lists solely in-frame clones and lacks some. The sample includes some 490,000 clones, roughly nine tenths of them seen just once. Participants, about 18 to 100 years old, spanned around 26 US areas. Either two negative PCRs, clearance, or symptom resolution qualified Cohort 3 donors as recovered. The CDR3 runs 17 residues. The sequence derives from a woman aged 60-70 years who had recovered from COVID-19. The sequenced sample consisted of PBMCs or T cells enriched from blood (not recorded which). This chain uses TRBV21-1 with TRBJ2-3; the table's D call TRBD2 went unverified against the DNA. TRBV21-1 is a pseudogene segment. As DNA, the CDR3 is TGTGCCAGCAGCAAAGTGGAGCGGGGTTACAGCACAGATACGCAGTATTTT. Its translation: CASSKVERGYSTDTQYF.